The present TCR beta chain was sequenced within a study of a mutant IDH1 vaccine in newly diagnosed glioma. About the study: Most patients had received both radiotherapy and temozolomide, the prior options being radiotherapy, temozolomide, or both.

The CDR3 extends over 12 amino acids. Trimming pared 4 bases from V and 5 bases from J, leaving 9 bases between. Germline lookup yields CDR1 SGHRS and CDR2 YFSETQ. TCRdb's table, derived via immunoSEQ multiplex PCR, lists solely in-frame clones and lacks some. Of approximately 21,000 clones in the sample, almost 85% were seen once. About this clone itself: Antigen specificity is unknown.

Noted time point: week 47, end of study. A 20-mer mutant IDH1 peptide at 300 ug was injected subcutaneously with topical imiquimod. All eight of the vaccinations patients received fell in weeks 1, 3, 5, 7, 11, 15, 19 and 23. The chain is built from TRBV5-1 and TRBJ2-5, with D uncertain. The TCR comes from a man between 40 and 49 years old with glioma. The sequencing here drew on PBMCs, taken from a glioma patient whose treatment included an IDH1 peptide vaccine. CDR3 sequence (DNA): TGCGCCAGCAGCCCAATCTCGGAGACCCAGTACTTC. It encodes CASSPISETQYF.